These T cell receptor beta chains were read from a single sample in a study of CD8 T cells in ankylosing spondylitis. TCRdb analysed the 5' RACE reads with MiXCR anew, one entry per CDR3 protein. The sample consists of roughly 120,000 distinct CDR3 sequences, over 6.5% of them appearing once. Sequencing input: blood, either unsorted or a sorted T cell fraction (not recorded which). These receptor sequences come from a male donor with ankylosing spondylitis or in good health (not recorded which). CDR3s leave out the opening cysteine and the closing phenylalanine or tryptophan.

V gene: TRBV7-2; J gene: TRBJ1-2; CDR3 protein: ASSSGPYGYT
V gene: TRBV15; J gene: TRBJ2-7; CDR3 protein: ATRLVGGYEQY
V gene: TRBV11-2; J gene: TRBJ1-2; CDR3 protein: ASRGAGNYGYT
V gene: TRBV5-1; J gene: TRBJ2-3; CDR3 protein: ASSLGPASTDTQY
V gene: TRBV27; J gene: TRBJ2-2; CDR3 protein: ASSLSLSLAGKSTGELF
V gene: TRBV4-1; J gene: TRBJ1-5; CDR3 protein: ASSQPFGNQPQH
V gene: TRBV11-2; J gene: TRBJ1-4; CDR3 protein: ASSLATGTGNEKLF
V gene: TRBV7-9; J gene: TRBJ2-7; CDR3 protein: ASSLALEGLHEQY
V gene: TRBV11-2; J gene: TRBJ2-7; CDR3 protein: ASSPGRYYEQY
V gene: TRBV7-2; J gene: TRBJ1-2; CDR3 protein: ASSFPGLGYGYT
V gene: TRBV12-3/TRBV12-4; J gene: TRBJ1-3; CDR3 protein: ASSLGANSGNTIY
V gene: TRBV2; J gene: TRBJ2-4; CDR3 protein: ASRYGLILAKNIQY
V gene: TRBV28; J gene: TRBJ2-5; CDR3 protein: ASSLALGLGSFEETQY
V gene: TRBV20-1; J gene: TRBJ2-3; CDR3 protein: SAVVGLGTDTQY
V gene: TRBV9; J gene: TRBJ2-5; CDR3 protein: ASSVGGGKVETQY
V gene: TRBV3-1; J gene: TRBJ2-1; CDR3 protein: ASSHQQGAYNEQF
V gene: TRBV24-1; J gene: TRBJ2-2; CDR3 protein: ATRGQGDTGELF
V gene: TRBV14; J gene: TRBJ2-2; CDR3 protein: ASSPHTGELF
V gene: TRBV5-6; J gene: TRBJ2-6; CDR3 protein: ASSSEGQLRANVLT
V gene: TRBV30; J gene: TRBJ2-2; CDR3 protein: AAGGLNTGELF
V gene: TRBV10-3; J gene: TRBJ2-5; CDR3 protein: AISDPGEGKGETQY
V gene: TRBV7-3; J gene: TRBJ2-7; CDR3 protein: ASSRTAGAYEQY
V gene: TRBV7-2; J gene: TRBJ2-3; CDR3 protein: ASSLVLAGGADTQY
V gene: TRBV7-2; J gene: TRBJ2-7; CDR3 protein: ASSPQTSSYEQY
V gene: TRBV5-4; J gene: TRBJ2-3; CDR3 protein: ASSLWRGPTDTQY
V gene: TRBV6-1; J gene: TRBJ2-7; CDR3 protein: ASSVHRRSGNSYEQY
V gene: TRBV4-1; J gene: TRBJ1-1; CDR3 protein: ASSQAPRNTEAF
V gene: TRBV5-1; J gene: TRBJ2-1; CDR3 protein: ASTRTPYNEQF
V gene: TRBV25-1; J gene: TRBJ1-4; CDR3 protein: ASTRSAGINEKLF
V gene: TRBV20-1; J gene: TRBJ2-5; CDR3 protein: SARRETQY
V gene: TRBV5-1; J gene: TRBJ2-4; CDR3 protein: ASSLALGGLAKNIQY
V gene: TRBV20-1; J gene: TRBJ1-3; CDR3 protein: SARAGDRELSGNTIY
V gene: TRBV7-9; J gene: TRBJ2-3; CDR3 protein: ASSLRSGVGTDTQY
V gene: TRBV6-6; J gene: TRBJ1-2; CDR3 protein: ASSTGGGGGYT
V gene: TRBV5-1; J gene: TRBJ2-2; CDR3 protein: ASSLLAAGNTGELF
V gene: TRBV7-8; J gene: TRBJ1-5; CDR3 protein: ASSLPGQGAVNNQPQH
V gene: TRBV7-8; J gene: TRBJ2-1; CDR3 protein: ASSLRGGSYNEQF
V gene: TRBV28; J gene: TRBJ2-7; CDR3 protein: ASRAPGGAYLHEQY
V gene: TRBV5-1; J gene: TRBJ2-3; CDR3 protein: ASSLATGGVDTQY
V gene: TRBV5-1; J gene: TRBJ1-1; CDR3 protein: ASRRDMNTEAF
V gene: TRBV10-3; J gene: TRBJ1-3; CDR3 protein: AIEGSGNTIY
V gene: TRBV7-2; J gene: TRBJ2-1; CDR3 protein: ASSPTSGSLYNEQF
V gene: TRBV10-3; J gene: TRBJ2-1; CDR3 protein: AIGSSGRDEQF
V gene: TRBV28; J gene: TRBJ2-1; CDR3 protein: ASSLFLAANNEQF
V gene: TRBV5-1; J gene: TRBJ2-3; CDR3 protein: ASSSGLAGAEDTQY
V gene: TRBV20-1; J gene: TRBJ2-7; CDR3 protein: SASREGEQY
V gene: TRBV7-2; J gene: TRBJ2-6; CDR3 protein: ASSLGARVSGANVLT
V gene: TRBV20-1; J gene: TRBJ2-7; CDR3 protein: SAREAGGNYEQY